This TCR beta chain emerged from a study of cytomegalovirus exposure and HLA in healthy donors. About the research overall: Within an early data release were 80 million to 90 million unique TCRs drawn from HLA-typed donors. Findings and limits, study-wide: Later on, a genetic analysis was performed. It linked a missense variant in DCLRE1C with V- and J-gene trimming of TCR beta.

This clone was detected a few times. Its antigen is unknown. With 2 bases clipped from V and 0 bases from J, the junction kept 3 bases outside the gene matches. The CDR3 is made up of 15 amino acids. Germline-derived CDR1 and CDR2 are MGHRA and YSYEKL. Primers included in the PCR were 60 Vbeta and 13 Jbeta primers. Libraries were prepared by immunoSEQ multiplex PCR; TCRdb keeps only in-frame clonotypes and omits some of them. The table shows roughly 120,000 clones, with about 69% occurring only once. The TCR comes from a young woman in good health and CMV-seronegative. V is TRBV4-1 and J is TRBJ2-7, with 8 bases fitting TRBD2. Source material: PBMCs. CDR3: CASSQSGGSSYEQYF. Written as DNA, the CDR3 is TGCGCCAGCAGCCAAAGCGGGGGAAGCTCCTACGAGCAGTACTTC.